This T cell receptor beta chain stems from a study of cytomegalovirus exposure and HLA in healthy donors. Each donor's status was that of a healthy bone marrow donor. This clone was seen once. Antigen unknown. 13 Jbeta primers and 60 Vbeta primers were used for the PCR. Produced via immunoSEQ multiplex PCR; TCRdb's table is partial and in-frame only. This sample has approximately 170,000 clones; around 78% occur once, and the top ten carry more than 2%. The study's findings and limits: A missense DCLRE1C variant was associated with V- and J-gene trimming of TCR beta chains in a later analysis, and an independent cohort replicated the association. It is likely that the observed cluster of highly shared sequence variants was a sequencing artifact.

V lost 0 bases, J lost 7 bases, and 11 bases lay in between. Germline V gene sequence: CDR1 SGHRS, CDR2 YFSETQ. The CDR3 extends over 14 amino acids. This receptor was obtained from a woman aged 30 to 39 in good health and CMV-seropositive. What was sequenced was PBMCs. The gene calls are TRBV5-1 and TRBJ1-5; D is unresolved. Here the CDR3 DNA reads TGCGCCAGCAGCTTGGCCGAGGGAGGCCAGCCCCAGCATTTT. This codes for CASSLAEGGQPQHF.